This record concerns one TCR beta chain sequence. Its target is not known. Trimming took 0 bases from V and 3 from J, leaving 13 bases between them. CDR3 size: 15 residues. The germline V gene has CDR1 SGDLS and CDR2 YYNGEE. The sample originates from a study of cytomegalovirus exposure and HLA in healthy donors. General observations from the study: It was shown in a later analysis that HLA-associated TCR beta chains were more clonally expanded than other, equally common chains. HLA allele associations emerged for around 16,000 TCR beta sequences in a later analysis, at 0.05 false discovery rate.

Use of 60 Vbeta and 13 Jbeta primers characterized the PCR. Profiling relied on immunoSEQ multiplex PCR, and the TCRdb table lists in-frame clones only, not all of them. The table lists over 90,000 clones, 65% to 75% of them singletons. The material sequenced was PBMCs. V is TRBV9 and J is TRBJ2-7, with a weak D call TRBD1 (6 bases). The sequence came from a female donor in good health and CMV-seropositive. The DNA for the CDR3 is TGTGCCAGCAGCGTAGCGGCAGGGGCCTTCTACGAGCAGTACTTC. Translating gives CASSVAAGAFYEQYF.